This TCR beta chain derives from a study of cytomegalovirus exposure and HLA in healthy donors. The V gene lost 0 bases and the J gene lost 0 bases, with 13 bases spanning the gap. The CDR3 extends over 16 amino acids. The germline CDR1 and CDR2 sequences are SGHDT and YYEEEE. It was with 60 Vbeta and 13 Jbeta primers that the PCR ran. Sequenced by immunoSEQ multiplex PCR; TCRdb stores in-frame clones only, minus some. The table shows more than 95,000 clones, with approximately 79% occurring only once. The source is a man in his fifties or sixties in good health and CMV-seropositive. Sequencing was performed on PBMCs. The chain carries TRBV5-6 and TRBJ2-7, with D perhaps matching TRBD1 (5 bases). The CDR3 DNA follows: TGTGCCAGCAGCTTGGTGGGCACAGGTCCCTCCTACGAGCAGTACTTC. Translating it yields CASSLVGTGPSYEQYF.